This TCR beta chain was captured by sequencing in a study of T cell responses to AZD1222 COVID-19 vaccine (dated by TCRdb to the early 2020s). Regarding the complete study: AZD1222 recipients given second doses at about 4 weeks or at about 12 weeks were pooled, since spike-specific TCR depth and breadth were not found to differ between the two schedules. TCR sequencing covered more than 230 trial participants: around 210 given two doses of AZD1222 and about 26 given two doses of MenACWY control vaccine. Trial participants were enrolled by age into 18-55, 56-69 and 70-plus year subgroups, with approximately 150, 28 and 58 TCR-sequenced participants respectively.

The CDR3 regions of human TCRbeta chains were analyzed by immunosequencing. Under the source paper's analysis protocol: Repertoire TCRs were matched against a reference library of SARS-CoV-2-specific TCRs generated with the MIRA antigen-specificity platform. Breadth meant the fraction of unique TCRs that were SARS-CoV-2-associated, whereas depth meant the fraction of total T cells that were SARS-CoV-2-associated. Using the MIRA data, each spike-specific TCR was mapped to the spike region that the TCR reacts to and placed in a CD4 or CD8 class. Log10-transformed breadth and depth values were compared by one-way ANOVA with Sidak's multiple comparisons tests. TCRdb's version of the immuneACCESS table is confined to in-frame rearrangements and falls short of the full clone set. An unresolved V gene accounts for under half of the shortfall where checked; the remainder is of unknown origin. That table supplies the V and J calls and clone size; D and trimming were determined from the DNA. The sample table records under 130,000 clones; roughly 90% of these occur just once. The ten largest clones capture around 2.5% of the sample.

Sequences MNHEY (CDR1) and SVGEGT (CDR2) are obtained from the germline V gene. V loses 0 bases, J loses 7 bases, and the germline ends lie 10 bases apart. From the cysteine up to the phenylalanine, the CDR3 has a length of 15 residues. The entry retains the CDR3 DNA only, 45 bases that are in frame from base 1. Points on this clone: Its antigen has not been determined. No much larger clone is present one base from it, and per-base qualities are unavailable.

The label giving this sample's time point can be read as: baseline before first vaccination. The vaccinee samples were drawn from two UK trials, COV001 and COV002, one of which was a single-blind randomized controlled phase 2/3 trial testing AZD1222 (ChAdOx1 nCoV-19) in healthy adults. Trial participant PBMC samples were collected at day 0 and day 28 after the second dose for TCRbeta chain sequencing. What the study reported, not specific to this receptor: The vaccine-associated CD4 TCRs covered the entire spike protein, and the dominant responses fell in regions 160-218 and 743-854. The 56-69-year group was small, and its depth increase did not reach significance, likely because of low power. Because no day 14 peak-response samples were available, repertoires were characterized only after the peak T cell response. Conclusions about previously exposed vaccinees are limited, since just a handful of AZD1222 recipients were seropositive for SARS-CoV-2 at baseline. Participants were mostly white British and included more females than males, and it was suggested by the authors that clonal diversity may have been underestimated. Spike-specific TCR breadth and depth rose significantly after two AZD1222 doses compared with day 0 and with MenACWY recipients. Reportedly, almost half of the unique spike-specific TCRs recognized epitopes lying outside the regions that are mutated in the B.1.351 and B.1.1.7 variants.

The sequence derives from an adult in good health. The sequence links TRBV6-2 or TRBV6-3 to TRBJ1-6; the D segment cannot be called with confidence. The source was peripheral blood, collected on day 0 of AZD1222 vaccination. The sequence in DNA is TGTGCCAGCAGTTACTCATGGTCCGGCAATTCACCCCTCCACTTT. Translated, it gives CASSYSWSGNSPLHF.